The T cell receptor (beta chain) under discussion was sequenced for a study of glioma-infiltrating T cells. Study-level information: Target coverage was 4.5- to 10-fold for roughly one million blood T cells.

This CDR3 contains 22 residues. V dropped 3 bases and J dropped 4; count of bases not matched to a gene: 23. The germline V gene has CDR1 MDHEN and CDR2 SYDVKM. This clonotype was observed a few times. TCR alpha and beta CDR3 regions were amplified from RNA using iRepertoire nested multiplex PCR. One-step reverse transcription and amplification started from approximately 100-400 ng of tissue mRNA or PBMC total RNA. In TCRdb, the multiplex PCR reads were re-called with MiXCR into one record per CDR3 protein. Of 300,000 to 450,000 distinct CDR3 sequences in the sample, about 40% are singletons; the top ten hold approximately 12%.

The sample taken for sequencing was glioma tissue, nonneoplastic brain tissue, or PBMCs (not recorded which). The V call is TRBV28, the J call TRBJ2-1; 11 bases are shared with TRBD2. This TCR came from a human donor with low-grade glioma or glioblastoma, undergoing nonglioma brain surgery, or in good health (not recorded which). CDR3 nucleotide sequence: TGTGCCAGCAGTTTCCCAGCTCCCATCTCCCGGACTAGCGGGTCGGCTTACAATGAGCAGTTCTTC. Translation gives CASSFPAPISRTSGSAYNEQFF.